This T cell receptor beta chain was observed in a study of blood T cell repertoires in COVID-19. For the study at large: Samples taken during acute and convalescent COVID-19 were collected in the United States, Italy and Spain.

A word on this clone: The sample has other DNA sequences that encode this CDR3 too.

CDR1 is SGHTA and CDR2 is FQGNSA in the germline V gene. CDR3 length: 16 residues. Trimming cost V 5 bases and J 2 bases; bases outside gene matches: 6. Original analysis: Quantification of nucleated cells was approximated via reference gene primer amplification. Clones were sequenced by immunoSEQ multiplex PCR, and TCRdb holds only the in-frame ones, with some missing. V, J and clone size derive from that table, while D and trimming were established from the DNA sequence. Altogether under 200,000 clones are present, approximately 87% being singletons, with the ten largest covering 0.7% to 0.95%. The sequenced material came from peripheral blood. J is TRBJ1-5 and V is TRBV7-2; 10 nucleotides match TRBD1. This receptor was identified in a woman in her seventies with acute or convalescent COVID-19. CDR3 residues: CASSPTGGAGNQPQHF. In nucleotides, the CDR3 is TGTGCCAGCAGCCCGACAGGGGGCGCAGGCAATCAGCCCCAGCATTTT.